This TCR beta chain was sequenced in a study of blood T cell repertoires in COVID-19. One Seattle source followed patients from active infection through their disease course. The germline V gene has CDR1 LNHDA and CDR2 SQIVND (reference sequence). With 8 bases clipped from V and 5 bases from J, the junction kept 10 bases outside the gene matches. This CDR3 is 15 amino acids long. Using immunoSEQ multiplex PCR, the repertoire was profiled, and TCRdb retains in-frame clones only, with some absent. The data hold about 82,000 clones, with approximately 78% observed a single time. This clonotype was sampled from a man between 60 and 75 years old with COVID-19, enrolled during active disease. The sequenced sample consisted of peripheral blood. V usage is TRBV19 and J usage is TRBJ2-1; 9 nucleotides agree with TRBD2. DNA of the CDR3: TGTGCCAGTTCACCCGCTAGCGGGGCCAACAATGAGCAGTTCTTC. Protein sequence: CASSPASGANNEQFF.